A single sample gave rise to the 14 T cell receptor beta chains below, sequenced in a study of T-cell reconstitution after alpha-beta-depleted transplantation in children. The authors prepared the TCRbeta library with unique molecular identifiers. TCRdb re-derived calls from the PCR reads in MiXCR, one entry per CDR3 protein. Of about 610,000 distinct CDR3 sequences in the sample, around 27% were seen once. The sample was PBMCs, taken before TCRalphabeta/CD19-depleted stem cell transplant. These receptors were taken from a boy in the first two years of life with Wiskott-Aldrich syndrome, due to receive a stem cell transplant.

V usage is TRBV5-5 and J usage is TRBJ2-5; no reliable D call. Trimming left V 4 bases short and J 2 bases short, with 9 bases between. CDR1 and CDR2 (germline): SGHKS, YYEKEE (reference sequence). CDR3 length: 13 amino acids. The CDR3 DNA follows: TGTGCCAGCAGCCAAGAACTGCAAGAGACCCAGTACTTC. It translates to CASSQELQETQYF.

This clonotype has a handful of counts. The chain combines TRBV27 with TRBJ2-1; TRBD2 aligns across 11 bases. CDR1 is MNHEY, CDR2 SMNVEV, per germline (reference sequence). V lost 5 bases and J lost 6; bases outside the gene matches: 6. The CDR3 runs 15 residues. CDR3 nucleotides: TGTGCCAGCAGTCCTCTAGCGGGAGGCCCCAATGAGCAGTTCTTC. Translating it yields CASSPLAGGPNEQFF.

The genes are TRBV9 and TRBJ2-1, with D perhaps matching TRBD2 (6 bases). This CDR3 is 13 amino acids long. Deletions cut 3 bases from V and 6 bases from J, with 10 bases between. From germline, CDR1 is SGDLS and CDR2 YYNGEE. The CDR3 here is CASSGGTANEQFF. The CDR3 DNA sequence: TGTGCCAGCAGCGGTGGGACTGCCAATGAGCAGTTCTTC.

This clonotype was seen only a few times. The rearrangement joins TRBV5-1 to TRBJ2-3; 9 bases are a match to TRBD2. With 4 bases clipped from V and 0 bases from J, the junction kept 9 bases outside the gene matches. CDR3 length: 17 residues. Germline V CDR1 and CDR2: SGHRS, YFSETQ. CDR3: CASSQKRTSESTDTQYF. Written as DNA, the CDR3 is TGCGCCAGCAGCCAAAAACGGACTAGCGAAAGCACAGATACGCAGTATTTT.

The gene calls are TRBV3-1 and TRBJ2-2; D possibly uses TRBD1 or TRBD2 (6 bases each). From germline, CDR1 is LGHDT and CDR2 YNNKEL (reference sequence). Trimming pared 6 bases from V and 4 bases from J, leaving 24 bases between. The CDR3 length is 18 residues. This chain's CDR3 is CASSVWGAAKLLTGELFF. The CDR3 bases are TGTGCCAGCAGTGTATGGGGGGCGGCTAAACTACTCACCGGGGAGCTGTTTTTT.

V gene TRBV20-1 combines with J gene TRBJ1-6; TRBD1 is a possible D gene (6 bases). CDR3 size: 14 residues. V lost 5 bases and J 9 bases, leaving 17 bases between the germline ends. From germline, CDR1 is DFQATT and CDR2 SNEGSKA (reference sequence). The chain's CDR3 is CSAPPGGAGSPLHF. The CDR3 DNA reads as TGCAGTGCTCCCCCGGGGGGGGCGGGTTCACCCCTCCACTTT.

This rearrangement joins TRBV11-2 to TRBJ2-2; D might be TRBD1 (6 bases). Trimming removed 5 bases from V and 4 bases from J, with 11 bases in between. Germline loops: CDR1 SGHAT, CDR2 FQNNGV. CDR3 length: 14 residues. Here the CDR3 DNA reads TGTGCCAGCAGCAGACAGGTTCTCACCGGGGAGCTGTTTTTT. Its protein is CASSRQVLTGELFF.

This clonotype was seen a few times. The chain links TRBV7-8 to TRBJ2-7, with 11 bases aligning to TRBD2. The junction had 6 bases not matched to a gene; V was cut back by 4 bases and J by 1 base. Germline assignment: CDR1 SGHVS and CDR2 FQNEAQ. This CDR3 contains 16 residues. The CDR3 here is CASSYQTSGASYEQYF. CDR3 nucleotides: TGTGCCAGCAGCTACCAGACTAGCGGGGCTTCCTACGAGCAGTACTTC.

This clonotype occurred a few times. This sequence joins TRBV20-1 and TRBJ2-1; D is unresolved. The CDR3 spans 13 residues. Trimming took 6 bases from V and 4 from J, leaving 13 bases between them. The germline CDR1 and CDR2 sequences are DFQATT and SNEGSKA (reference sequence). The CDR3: CSATRTVYNEQFF. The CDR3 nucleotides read TGCAGTGCAACAAGGACCGTTTACAATGAGCAGTTCTTC.

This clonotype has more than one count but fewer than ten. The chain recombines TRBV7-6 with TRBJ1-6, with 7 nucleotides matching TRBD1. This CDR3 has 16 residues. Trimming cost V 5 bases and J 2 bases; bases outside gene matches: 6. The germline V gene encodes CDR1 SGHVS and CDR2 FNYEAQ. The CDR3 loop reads CASSDNRGPYNSPLHF. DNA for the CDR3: TGTGCCAGCAGCGACAACAGGGGCCCCTATAATTCACCCCTCCACTTT. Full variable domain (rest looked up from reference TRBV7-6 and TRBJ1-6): GAGVSQSPRYKVTKRGQDVALRCDPISGHVSLYWYRQALGQGPEFLTYFNYEAQQDKSGLPNDRFSAERPEGSISTLTIQRTEQRDSAMYRCASSDNRGPYNSPLHFGNGTRLTVT.

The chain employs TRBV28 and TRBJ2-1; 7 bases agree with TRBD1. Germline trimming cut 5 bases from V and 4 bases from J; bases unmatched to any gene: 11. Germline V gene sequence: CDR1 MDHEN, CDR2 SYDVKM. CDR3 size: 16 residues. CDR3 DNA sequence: TGTGCCAGCAGTGAGAGGACAGGCAAAACATACAATGAGCAGTTCTTC. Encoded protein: CASSERTGKTYNEQFF.

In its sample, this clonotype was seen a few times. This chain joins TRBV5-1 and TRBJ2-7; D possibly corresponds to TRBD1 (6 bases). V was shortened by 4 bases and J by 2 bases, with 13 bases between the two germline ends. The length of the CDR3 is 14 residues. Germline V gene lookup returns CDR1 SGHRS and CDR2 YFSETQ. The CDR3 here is CASSRTADPYEQYF. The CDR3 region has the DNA TGCGCCAGCAGCAGGACAGCGGACCCCTACGAGCAGTACTTC.

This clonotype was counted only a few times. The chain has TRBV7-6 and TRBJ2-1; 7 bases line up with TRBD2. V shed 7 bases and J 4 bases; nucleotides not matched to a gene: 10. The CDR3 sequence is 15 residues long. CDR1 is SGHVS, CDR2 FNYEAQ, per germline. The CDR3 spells CASTTAGEAYNEQFF. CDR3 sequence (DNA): TGTGCCAGCACCACGGCGGGGGAGGCTTACAATGAGCAGTTCTTC.

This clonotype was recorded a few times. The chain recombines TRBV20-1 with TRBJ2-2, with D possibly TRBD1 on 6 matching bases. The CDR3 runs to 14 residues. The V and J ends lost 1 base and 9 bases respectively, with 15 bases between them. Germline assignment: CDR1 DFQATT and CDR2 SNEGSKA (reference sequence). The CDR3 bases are TGCAGTGCTAGAGGCAGGGGATTTCATAGGGAGCTGTTTTTT. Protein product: CSARGRGFHRELFF.